The 2 T cell receptor beta chains in this list originate from one sample, sequenced in a study of T-cell reconstitution after alpha-beta-depleted transplantation in children listed by TCRdb under 2016. Library creation used PCR. For sequencing, an Illumina HiSeq 2500 was employed. To normalize quantification of the TCRbeta repertoire, the TCR libraries were built with molecular barcoding that relied on unique molecular identifiers. TCRdb took the public reads, trimmed them with fastp at Q25, ran MiXCR for clone calling and kept in-frame beta chains. For every CDR3 protein sequence, its rows merge into one entry that carries the most common genes and DNA. Recorded for this sample are hundreds of thousands of distinct CDR3 sequences; 16% of them occurred a single time. Approximately 1% of the sample is taken by the ten largest. The source was PBMCs from the stem cell graft donor, collected from the stem cell graft. The source is a human donor who donated a stem cell graft to a child with acute myeloid leukemia.

The chain is built from TRBV5-1 and TRBJ2-5; D is possibly TRBD1 (5 bases). Trimming stripped 3 bases from V and 4 bases from J, with 19 bases between. Germline V CDR1 and CDR2: SGHRS, YFSETQ. The CDR3 has 16 residues. The CDR3: CASSSATGLLTETQYF. DNA of the CDR3: TGCGCCAGCAGCTCGGCTACAGGTTTACTCACAGAGACCCAGTACTTC.

This clonotype has a handful of counts. The V and J genes are TRBV7-2 and TRBJ1-5; maybe TRBD1 (5 bases). Germline loops: CDR1 SGHTA, CDR2 FQGNSA. CDR3 size: 15 residues. The V gene lost 0 bases and the J gene lost 4 bases, with 10 bases spanning the gap. The DNA for the CDR3 is TGTGCCAGCAGCTTAGCGGGCTGGACAAATCAGCCCCAGCATTTT. This translates into CASSLAGWTNQPQHF. Complete variable domain (other parts from reference TRBV7-2 and TRBJ1-5): GAGVSQSPSNKVTEKGKDVELRCDPISGHTALYWYRQSLGQGLEFLIYFQGNSAPDKSGLPSDRFSAERTGGSVSTLTIQRTQQEDSAVYLCASSLAGWTNQPQHFGDGTRLSIL.